These 24 T cell receptor beta chains came from one sample sequenced in a study of cytomegalovirus exposure and HLA in healthy donors. The PCR made use of 60 Vbeta and 13 Jbeta primers. Some clones are missing from TCRdb's copy, which holds only in-frame ones; the method was immunoSEQ multiplex PCR. This table holds about 180,000 clones, around 77% found once. The sequencing input was PBMCs. These receptors all come from a man aged 60 to 69 in good health and CMV-seronegative.

The chain has TRBV5-1 and TRBJ1-3; D remains ambiguous. The length of the CDR3 is 13 residues. Trimming pared 5 bases from V and 1 base from J, leaving 7 bases between. Germline V gives CDR1 SGHRS, CDR2 YFSETQ. The CDR3 here is CASREGSGNTIYF. CDR3 nucleotide sequence: TGCGCCAGCAGAGAGGGTTCTGGAAACACCATATATTTT.

The CDR3 reads CATSRELAGADTQYF. DNA for the CDR3: TGTGCCACCAGCAGAGAACTAGCGGGAGCGGATACGCAGTATTTT. V gene TRBV15 combines with J gene TRBJ2-3, with 11 bases identical to TRBD2. Germline V lookup: CDR1 LNHNV, CDR2 YYDKDF (reference sequence). The J segment lost 6 bases and the V segment lost 0 bases, leaving 2 bases of the junction unmatched. There are 15 residues in the CDR3.

CDR3 DNA sequence: TGCGCCAGCAGCGGTGGACAGGGGGAGGCAAATTCACCCCTCCACTTT. This translates into CASSGGQGEANSPLHF. The rearrangement uses TRBV5-1 and TRBJ1-6; 10 bases are shared with TRBD1. Germline CDR1 is SGHRS and CDR2 is YFSETQ. The CDR3 covers 16 residues. The trim removed 4 bases at V and 7 bases at J, leaving 8 bases unmatched.

The sample holds a few counts of this clone. The chain employs TRBV10-1 and TRBJ2-3, with 9 bases that match TRBD2. Unmatched junction bases numbered 0, after V lost 6 bases and J lost 2 bases. This CDR3 region has 13 residues. In germline, CDR1 is WNHNN, CDR2 SYGVQD (reference sequence). The DNA for the CDR3 is TGCGCCAGCAGGGGACTAGCCACAGATACGCAGTATTTT. Translation gives CASRGLATDTQYF.

This chain connects TRBV6-1 to TRBJ1-6, with unresolved D. Per the germline V gene, CDR1 is MNHNS and CDR2 is SASEGT. Trimming took off 8 bases at V and 10 bases at J, with 18 bases between the two ends. The CDR3 has 14 amino acids. The CDR3 region is CASLKTPEGSPLHF. CDR3 DNA sequence: TGTGCCAGCCTCAAAACCCCGGAGGGATCACCCCTCCACTTT.

The chain employs TRBV30 and TRBJ1-4; 7 bases map to TRBD1. CDR1 is GTSNPN and CDR2 is SVGIG in the germline V gene (reference sequence). V shed 3 bases and J 4 bases; nucleotides not matched to a gene: 5. This CDR3 contains 14 residues. CDR3 sequence (DNA): TGTGCCTGGAGCTCGACAGGGTTTAATGAAAAACTGTTTTTT. This codes for CAWSSTGFNEKLFF.

The gene calls are TRBV30 and TRBJ2-5; tentatively, D is TRBD1 (6 bases). The germline gives CDR1 GTSNPN, CDR2 SVGIG (reference sequence). This CDR3 region has 15 residues. The V end was cut by 3 bases, the J end by 5 bases, with 19 bases between. The CDR3 here is CAWSRPEGVEETQYF. DNA for the CDR3: TGTGCCTGGAGCCGTCCCGAGGGGGTCGAGGAGACCCAGTACTTC.

The sample holds a few counts of this clone. This chain links TRBV18 with TRBJ2-1, with no clear D. Germline assignment: CDR1 KGHSH and CDR2 LQKENI. The length of the CDR3 is 12 residues. Trimming left V 2 bases short and J 7 bases short, with 6 bases between. Written as DNA, the CDR3 is TGTGCCAGCTCACCAATAACTAATGAGCAGTTCTTC. This sequence encodes CASSPITNEQFF. The full variable domain, in which reference TRBV18 and TRBJ2-1 provide the parts outside the CDR3, is NAGVMQNPRHLVRRRGQEARLRCSPMKGHSHVYWYRQLPEEGLKFMVYLQKENIIDESGMPKERFSAEFPKEGPSILRIQQVVRGDSAAYFCASSPITNEQFFGPGTRLTVL.

V and J are TRBV29-1 and TRBJ1-2; D is uncertain. The ends were cut back, 0 bases at V and 0 bases at J, with 11 bases in the middle. The germline gives CDR1 SQVTM, CDR2 ANQGSEA. The CDR3 is 15 residues long. The CDR3, as DNA: TGCAGCGTTGAAGACGTTGCAGCGTCTAACTATGGCTACACCTTC. Amino acids: CSVEDVAASNYGYTF.

The chain combines TRBV18 with TRBJ2-1, with 12 bases aligning to TRBD2. Trimming cost V 4 bases and J 3 bases; bases outside gene matches: 4. CDR3 length: 16 residues. Germline V gene data show CDR1 as KGHSH and CDR2 as LQKENI. The CDR3 sequence: CASSRLAGEIYNEQFF. DNA of the CDR3: TGTGCCAGCTCACGACTAGCGGGAGAGATCTACAATGAGCAGTTCTTC.

This chain uses TRBV30 with TRBJ1-2; 9 nucleotides line up with TRBD1. CDR3 length: 16 residues. Germline V gene data show CDR1 as GTSNPN and CDR2 as SVGIG (reference sequence). The V segment lost 3 bases and the J segment 6 bases; nucleotides outside the gene matches: 14. CDR3 loop: CAWSRGWTGESNGYTF. In DNA, the CDR3 is TGTGCCTGGAGCCGAGGGTGGACAGGGGAGAGTAATGGCTACACCTTC.

V is TRBV5-6 and J is TRBJ1-2; TRBD1 matches at 12 bases. Looked up from germline, CDR1 is SGHDT and CDR2 is YYEEEE. There are 17 residues in the CDR3. V was clipped by 5 bases and J by 2 bases; unmatched bases: 10. The CDR3 bases are TGTGCCAGCAGTTCTTACGCCGGGACAGGGGGCAACTATGGCTACACCTTC. Amino acid sequence: CASSSYAGTGGNYGYTF.

Concerning this clone: A junction boundary mismatches the germline segment, possibly from a read error. The DNA of the CDR3 is TGTGCCAGCAGTGGGGGGACAGGGGGCATGGGTCAGCCCCAGAATTTT. Its protein product is CASSGGTGGMGQPQNF. The chain is built from TRBV6-1 and TRBJ1-5; TRBD1 aligns across 12 bases. The CDR3 is made up of 16 amino acids. Germline V gene lookup returns CDR1 MNHNS and CDR2 SASEGT.

This clone was found a few times. This chain uses TRBV7-9 with TRBJ2-1; 7 nucleotides match TRBD1. With 5 bases clipped from V and 4 bases from J, the junction kept 5 bases outside the gene matches. Germline V gives CDR1 SEHNR, CDR2 FQNEAQ (reference sequence). The CDR3 is 14 amino acids. DNA for the CDR3: TGTGCCAGCAGCCCAAGGACAGGTTACAATGAGCAGTTCTTC. Its protein is CASSPRTGYNEQFF.

The CDR3 spells CASSSLTSGILHEQFF. CDR3 DNA: TGTGCCAGCAGCTCGTTGACTAGCGGGATCCTCCATGAGCAGTTCTTC. This chain uses TRBV7-6 with TRBJ2-1, with 11 bases fitting TRBD2. The CDR3 contains 16 residues. V was clipped by 4 bases and J by 8 bases; unmatched bases: 10. Germline CDR1 reads SGHVS; CDR2 reads FNYEAQ.

The chain joins TRBV7-8 to TRBJ2-7; possible D gene TRBD2, 6 bases. The CDR3 has 17 amino acids. CDR1 is SGHVS and CDR2 is FQNEAQ in the germline V gene. V dropped 0 bases and J dropped 3 bases, with 18 bases sitting between them. The CDR3 DNA sequence: TGTGCCAGCAGCTTAGCCACTGGGGGGTCCCAAGGCTACGAGCAGTACTTC. This translates into CASSLATGGSQGYEQYF. Full variable domain (rest looked up from reference TRBV7-8 and TRBJ2-7): GAGVSQSPRYKVAKRGQDVALRCDPISGHVSLFWYQQALGQGPEFLTYFQNEAQLDKSGLPSDRFFAERPEGSVSTLKIQRTQQEDSAVYLCASSLATGGSQGYEQYFGPGTRLTVT.

This clone appeared a few times. This chain connects TRBV25-1 to TRBJ1-4; the D gene is possibly TRBD1 (5 bases). Germline assignment: CDR1 MGHDK and CDR2 SYGVNS. V gave up 11 bases and J gave up 8 bases, with 15 bases separating them. This CDR3 has 12 residues. CDR3 protein: CACRQGGEKLFF. The DNA for the CDR3 is TGTGCCTGCCGTCAGGGAGGAGAAAAACTGTTTTTT.

The sample holds one count of this clone. The gene calls are TRBV28 and TRBJ2-1; TRBD1 matches 7 bases. The V gene end was trimmed by 8 bases and the J gene end by 1 base; junction bases not matched to a gene: 5. Germline loops: CDR1 MDHEN, CDR2 SYDVKM. This CDR3 spans 14 amino acids. CDR3 nucleotides: TGTGCCAGCGGGACAGTTTTTTCCTACAATGAGCAGTTCTTC. Amino acid sequence: CASGTVFSYNEQFF.

V usage is TRBV5-1 and J usage is TRBJ2-1; weak D call: TRBD1 (6 bases). The CDR3 consists of 15 residues. Germline CDR1 and CDR2: SGHRS and YFSETQ. Deletions cut 1 base from V and 5 bases from J, with 13 bases between. The CDR3 sequence: CASSLNRVGDNEQFF. The CDR3 bases are TGCGCCAGCAGCTTGAACAGGGTAGGGGACAATGAGCAGTTCTTC.

This clone was seen a handful of times. The rearrangement links TRBV4-3 to TRBJ2-7; TRBD1 agrees at 9 bases. V lost 3 bases and J lost 2; bases outside the gene matches: 2. CDR1 and CDR2 from the germline V gene are LGHNA and YSLEER. The CDR3 loop spans 14 amino acids. DNA for the CDR3: TGCGCCAGCAGCCAGAGGACAGGGGCCTACGAGCAGTACTTC. Translating gives CASSQRTGAYEQYF.

This clone was recorded a few times. The gene calls are TRBV2 and TRBJ2-5, with D maybe TRBD2 (5 bases). The J call may be faulty, since TRBJ2-7 better matches the DNA end. This CDR3 is built from 17 residues. The germline V gene has CDR1 SNHLY and CDR2 FYNNEI. This CDR3 reads CASSEPLDWGDSYEQYF. Written as DNA, the CDR3 is TGTGCCAGCAGTGAACCACTTGACTGGGGAGACTCCTACGAGCAGTACTTC.

CDR3 protein: CASGIAAGYEQYF. The CDR3 DNA reads TGTGCCAGCGGTATAGCGGCAGGGTACGAGCAGTACTTC. The V call is TRBV27, the J call TRBJ2-7; D may be TRBD2 (6 bases). Germline V gene sequence: CDR1 MNHEY, CDR2 SMNVEV (reference sequence). The V end lost 8 bases, the J end lost 4 bases, and 15 bases lay between the germline ends. The length of the CDR3 is 13 residues.

The chain joins TRBV10-3 to TRBJ2-7; no firm D call. The length of the CDR3 is 14 residues. Germline-derived CDR1 and CDR2 are ENHRY and SYGVKD. Trimming removed 0 bases from V and 6 bases from J, with 12 bases in between. The CDR3 spells CAISESSGLGEQYF. For the CDR3, the DNA is TGTGCCATCAGTGAGTCGTCCGGGTTAGGCGAGCAGTACTTC.

Comments on this clone: The germline gene is not matched at one end of the junction; a read error may be the cause. This chain joins TRBV29-1 and TRBJ1-2; 8 nucleotides match TRBD1. From germline, CDR1 is SQVTM and CDR2 ANQGSEA. CDR3 length equals 13 residues. The CDR3 DNA reads as TGCAGCGTTCAAGACAGGGGCATCTATGGCTACACCTTC. Translation: CSVQDRGIYGYTF.